The rows below give T cell receptor beta chains drawn from one sample of a study of prognosis after radiotherapy for stage I lung cancer. MiXCR was run by TCRdb on the multiplex PCR reads, yielding one entry per CDR3 protein. Among about 17,000 distinct CDR3 sequences listed, approximately 15% were seen once. The specimen was PBMCs, collected before or after stereotactic body radiation therapy (not recorded which). The receptors were sampled from a donor at least 50 years old with non-small cell lung cancer. Both conserved end residues are part of each CDR3. The D gene is left open where the match is weak. For some rows the clone size is stated as once, few or many, or as a class when expanded; others skip it.

V gene	D gene	J gene	clone size	CDR3 DNA	CDR3 protein
TRBV7-2	NA	TRBJ2-3	many	TGTGCCAGCAGCTTAAGAAGGGGAACAGATACGCAGTATTTT	CASSLRRGTDTQYF
TRBV7-9	TRBD2	TRBJ2-3	many	TGTGCCAGCAGCCCCGGACTAGCGGGAGTGGCCGATACGCAGTATTTT	CASSPGLAGVADTQYF
TRBV3-1	TRBD1	TRBJ1-2	many	TGTGCCAGCAGCGACTACGGGACAGGGGGACGCGGCTACACCTTC	CASSDYGTGGRGYTF
TRBV7-2	TRBD2	TRBJ2-3	many	TGTGCCAGCAGCACGGCAATAGCGGGATTTCTCCCATCTAGCACAGATACGCAGTATTTT	CASSTAIAGFLPSSTDTQYF
TRBV5-1	NA	TRBJ2-6	many	TGCGCCAGCAGCTTAGGGGGTGGCTTCTCCGGGGCCAACGCCCTGACTTTC	CASSLGGGFSGANALTF
TRBV19	NA	TRBJ2-1	many	TGTGCCAGTAGCCTGATGGGTAACGAGCAGTTCTTC	CASSLMGNEQFF
TRBV4-3	TRBD2	TRBJ2-7	many	TGCGCCAGCAGCTCGACCGTGGGGGCGGGAGGGGGGGCCTACGAGCAGTACTTC	CASSSTVGAGGGAYEQYF
TRBV7-9	NA	TRBJ2-5	many	TGTGCCAGCAGCTTAGATTGGGTTTTCGAGACCCAGTACTTC	CASSLDWVFETQYF
TRBV5-6	NA	TRBJ1-4	many	TGTGCCAGCAGCTTGGACGGGACGGAGTTTAATGAAAAACTGTTTTTT	CASSLDGTEFNEKLFF
TRBV12-3/TRBV12-4	NA	TRBJ2-5	many	TGTGCCAGCAGCCACTATAGCGGAAACCAAGAGACCCAGTACTTC	CASSHYSGNQETQYF
TRBV20-1	TRBD2	TRBJ2-7	many	TGCAGTGCTAGAAGAGCTAGCGGATCCTACGAGCAGTACTTC	CSARRASGSYEQYF
TRBV6-6	TRBD2	TRBJ2-1	NA	TGTGCCAGCAGTTACTCGCCGACTAGCGGGCTCTACAATGAGCAGTTC	CASSYSPTSGLYNEQF
TRBV7-2	TRBD1	TRBJ2-1	many	TGTGCCAGCAGCCGACGATCCGGGACAGGGAACAATGAGCAGTTCTTC	CASSRRSGTGNNEQFF
TRBV6-1	NA	TRBJ1-3	many	TGTGCCAGCAGCAAGACAGCCCACTCTGGAAACACCATATATTTT	CASSKTAHSGNTIYF
TRBV12-3/TRBV12-4	TRBD2	TRBJ2-4	many	TGTGCCAGCAGGGGACTAGCTTTAGCCAAAAACATTCAGTACTTC	CASRGLALAKNIQYF
TRBV12-3/TRBV12-4	NA	TRBJ1-3	many	TGTGCCAGTTTGCCGGGACACAGCTCTGGAAACACCATATATTTT	CASLPGHSSGNTIYF
TRBV18	NA	TRBJ1-6	many	TGTGCCAGCTCACCACCGGGTGAGGCTTCACCCCTCCACTTT	CASSPPGEASPLHF
TRBV9	NA	TRBJ2-1	NA	TGTGCCAGCAGCGTAGCGGGCGGAAGGCCCAGCTTC	CASSVAGGRPSF
TRBV12-3/TRBV12-4	TRBD1	TRBJ1-2	many	TGTGCCAGCAGTCCGCGACAGGGATCAGTAAATGGCTACACCTTC	CASSPRQGSVNGYTF
TRBV19	NA	TRBJ2-3	many	TGTGCCAGTAGTATAGTTGAGGGCGGGGGCGGCACAGATACGCAGTATTTT	CASSIVEGGGGTDTQYF
TRBV20-1	NA	TRBJ1-3	many	TGCAGTGCTAGTGAGGGGGGATCTGGAAACACCATATATTTT	CSASEGGSGNTIYF
TRBV15	NA	TRBJ2-2	many	TGTGCCACCAGCAGAATAGGCCAGGGGAACACCGGGGAGCTGTTTTTT	CATSRIGQGNTGELFF
TRBV19	NA	TRBJ1-5	many	TGTGCCACCACGACAGCTAATAGCAATCAGCCCCAGCATTTT	CATTTANSNQPQHF
TRBV20-1	TRBD2	TRBJ2-5	NA	TGCAGTGCAAACGGACTAGCGGAGGGGTACCAAGATACCCAGTACTTT	CSANGLAEGYQDTQYF
TRBV11-2	NA	TRBJ2-5	many	TGTGCCAGCAGCTTAGAGGGGAACGGGTTGCAGACCCAGTACTTC	CASSLEGNGLQTQYF
TRBV6-1	TRBD1	TRBJ1-1	many	TGTGCCAGCTACAGGGGAGAGAACACTGAAGCTTTCTTT	CASYRGENTEAFF
TRBV19	NA	TRBJ2-7	many	TGTGCCAGTAGTCTCGTATCGCCAGCGGCAGGAGTACAGCAGTACTTC	CASSLVSPAAGVQQYF
TRBV9	NA	TRBJ1-2	many	TGTGCCAGCAGCGCAGGACGTTATGGCTACACCTTC	CASSAGRYGYTF
TRBV27	TRBD1	TRBJ1-2	many	TGTGCCAGCGCTACCACCGGGACAGTTCTAATCGGCTACACCTTC	CASATTGTVLIGYTF
TRBV6-1	NA	TRBJ1-3	many	TGTGCCAGCAGTGTCTCCGGGGCTGGAAACACCATATATTTT	CASSVSGAGNTIYF
TRBV7-9	TRBD2	TRBJ2-1	few	TGTGCCAGCAGCACCCAAGAAAAAAGACTAGCGGGAGACGATGAGCAGTTCTTC	CASSTQEKRLAGDDEQFF
TRBV19	TRBD2	TRBJ2-2	many	TGTGCCAGTACGGGACTATCGAGCGGAACGAACACCGGGGAGCTGTTTTTT	CASTGLSSGTNTGELFF
TRBV6-4	TRBD1	TRBJ2-2	NA	TGTGCCAGCAGCGGACAGGGCGGCACCGGGGAGCTGTTTTTT	CASSGQGGTGELFF
TRBV7-2	NA	TRBJ2-7	many	TGTGCCAGCAGCCCCCACCATGAGGGGGACCCTTACGAGCAGTACTTC	CASSPHHEGDPYEQYF
TRBV6-5	NA	TRBJ1-3	many	TGTGCCAGCAGTTACGGGGGGTCTGGAAACACCATATATTTT	CASSYGGSGNTIYF